Listed below are T cell receptor beta chains from one sample, sequenced in a study of early T cells in non-severe SARS-CoV-2 infection. TCRdb re-called the 5' RACE reads with MiXCR, one entry per CDR3 protein. The sample holds tens of thousands of distinct CDR3 sequences, around 6% seen once. Input material: whole blood. Receptors originate from an adult who was a healthcare worker with PCR-confirmed SARS-CoV-2 infection or an uninfected control (not recorded which). CDR3s include the opening cysteine and the closing phenylalanine or tryptophan. Fields, in order: V gene, clone size, J gene, D gene, CDR3 DNA, CDR3 protein. The D gene is left open where the match is weak. Not all rows give a size; the values are once, few, many and, for expanded clones, a class.

v_call: TRBV27
clone_size: many
j_call: TRBJ1-2
d_call: NA
cdr3_nt: TGTGCCAGCAGTTTTGACTACCCACCCCGTGGCTACACCTTC
cdr3_aa: CASSFDYPPRGYTF

v_call: TRBV20-1
clone_size: few
j_call: TRBJ2-2
d_call: TRBD1
cdr3_nt: TGCAGTGCTAGAAGGACAGGGATGAACACCGGGGAGCTGTTTTTT
cdr3_aa: CSARRTGMNTGELFF

v_call: TRBV20-1
clone_size: many
j_call: TRBJ2-1
d_call: NA
cdr3_nt: TGCAGTGCAAACGGCCTAGCGAGAGTTTCTCACAATGAGCAGTTCTTC
cdr3_aa: CSANGLARVSHNEQFF

v_call: TRBV6-2/TRBV6-3
clone_size: many
j_call: TRBJ1-5
d_call: NA
cdr3_nt: TGTGCCAGCAGTCGCCCCGGGGGGGGAAATCAGCCCCAGCATTTT
cdr3_aa: CASSRPGGGNQPQHF

v_call: TRBV7-7
clone_size: many
j_call: TRBJ2-7
d_call: TRBD2
cdr3_nt: TGTGCTAGCAGCTTAGGGGTAGCGGGGGAGGAGCAGTACTTC
cdr3_aa: CASSLGVAGEEQYF

v_call: TRBV29-1
clone_size: few
j_call: TRBJ1-3
d_call: NA
cdr3_nt: TGCAGCGTTGATGCAGGGAGTTCTGGAAACACCATATATTTT
cdr3_aa: CSVDAGSSGNTIYF

v_call: TRBV5-1
clone_size: many
j_call: TRBJ2-2
d_call: NA
cdr3_nt: TGCGCCAGCAGCGCTACGAGCACCGGGGAGCTGTTTTTT
cdr3_aa: CASSATSTGELFF

v_call: TRBV29-1
clone_size: many
j_call: TRBJ2-7
d_call: NA
cdr3_nt: TGCAGCGTTGCGGAACAGGGAAAAGAGCAGTACTTC
cdr3_aa: CSVAEQGKEQYF

v_call: TRBV10-2
clone_size: many
j_call: TRBJ2-7
d_call: NA
cdr3_nt: TGCGCCAGCAGTGCGGGCAGAGAGTACGAGCAGTACTTC
cdr3_aa: CASSAGREYEQYF

v_call: TRBV6-6
clone_size: few
j_call: TRBJ2-3
d_call: NA
cdr3_nt: TGTGCCAGCAGTTACTCAGAAACAGATACGCAGTATTTT
cdr3_aa: CASSYSETDTQYF

v_call: TRBV11-2
clone_size: many
j_call: TRBJ2-4
d_call: TRBD2
cdr3_nt: TGTGCCAGCAGCTTTAGCGGGGGAGCCAAAAACATTCAGTACTTC
cdr3_aa: CASSFSGGAKNIQYF

v_call: TRBV5-1
clone_size: many
j_call: TRBJ1-1
d_call: NA
cdr3_nt: TGCGCCAGCAGCGGCCCCGCCCCTGAAGCTTTCTTT
cdr3_aa: CASSGPAPEAFF

v_call: TRBV12-2
clone_size: many
j_call: TRBJ1-1
d_call: NA
cdr3_nt: TGTGCAAGTCCCCACATCTATTTAATGAACACTGAAGCTTTCTTT
cdr3_aa: CASPHIYLMNTEAFF

v_call: TRBV6-2/TRBV6-3
clone_size: many
j_call: TRBJ1-1
d_call: NA
cdr3_nt: TGTGCCAGCAGTTACGTACAGGTGAACACTGAAGCTTTCTTT
cdr3_aa: CASSYVQVNTEAFF

v_call: TRBV7-9
clone_size: few
j_call: TRBJ2-3
d_call: NA
cdr3_nt: TGTGCCAGCAGCTATAGGGGAGCGCAGGGATGGACAGATACGCAGTATTTT
cdr3_aa: CASSYRGAQGWTDTQYF

v_call: TRBV20-1
clone_size: many
j_call: TRBJ2-1
d_call: NA
cdr3_nt: TGCAGTGCCGAGGGGGTGAGCTCCTACAATGAGCAGTTCTTC
cdr3_aa: CSAEGVSSYNEQFF

v_call: TRBV7-8
clone_size: many
j_call: TRBJ2-2
d_call: TRBD2
cdr3_nt: TGTGCCAGCAGCCTGGGACTAGCGGGAAGTTACACCGGGGAGCTGTTTTTT
cdr3_aa: CASSLGLAGSYTGELFF

v_call: TRBV24-1
clone_size: many
j_call: TRBJ2-1
d_call: TRBD1
cdr3_nt: TGTGCCACCAGTGACTCCGGACAGGGAACCTACAATGAGCAGTTCTTC
cdr3_aa: CATSDSGQGTYNEQFF

v_call: TRBV7-2
clone_size: many
j_call: TRBJ2-7
d_call: TRBD2
cdr3_nt: TGTGCCAGCAGCTTAGATGAGACTAGCGGGGTCTACGAGCAGTACTTC
cdr3_aa: CASSLDETSGVYEQYF

v_call: TRBV11-2
clone_size: many
j_call: TRBJ2-5
d_call: NA
cdr3_nt: TGTGCCAGCAAATTGGGGGCAGGCGTCGGGGAGACCCAGTACTTC
cdr3_aa: CASKLGAGVGETQYF

v_call: TRBV6-1
clone_size: many
j_call: TRBJ2-6
d_call: NA
cdr3_nt: TGTGCCAGCAGTCTACAGGGATTCTCTGGGGCCAACGTCCTGACTTTC
cdr3_aa: CASSLQGFSGANVLTF

v_call: TRBV10-3
clone_size: few
j_call: TRBJ2-3
d_call: TRBD2
cdr3_nt: TGTGCCATCAGTGGGGGTAGCGGGAGCGGAGATACGCAGTATTTT
cdr3_aa: CAISGGSGSGDTQYF

v_call: TRBV4-3
clone_size: many
j_call: TRBJ2-1
d_call: NA
cdr3_nt: TGCGCCAGCAGCCAAGATGCGGGGTATGAGCAGTTCTTC
cdr3_aa: CASSQDAGYEQFF

v_call: TRBV5-6
clone_size: many
j_call: TRBJ2-5
d_call: TRBD2
cdr3_nt: TGTGCCAGCAGCTTGCGGGGGGAAGAGACCCAGTACTTC
cdr3_aa: CASSLRGEETQYF

v_call: TRBV29-1
clone_size: NA
j_call: TRBJ2-2
d_call: TRBD2
cdr3_nt: TGCAGCGCAAGACCTAGCGGGAACACCGGGGAGCTGTTTTTT
cdr3_aa: CSARPSGNTGELFF

v_call: TRBV9
clone_size: many
j_call: TRBJ2-1
d_call: TRBD2
cdr3_nt: TGTGCCAGCAGCGTAGTTGGCGGGAGGGTCTCCTACAATGAGCAGTTCTTC
cdr3_aa: CASSVVGGRVSYNEQFF

v_call: TRBV6-5
clone_size: many
j_call: TRBJ1-2
d_call: NA
cdr3_nt: TGTGCCAGCAAACCCTCAATCGGACGGTACTATGGCTACACCTTC
cdr3_aa: CASKPSIGRYYGYTF

v_call: TRBV20-1
clone_size: many
j_call: TRBJ2-5
d_call: TRBD2
cdr3_nt: TGCAGTGCTAGGGACGCCCGACAAGCGGGGGGGAAAGAGACCCAGTACTTC
cdr3_aa: CSARDARQAGGKETQYF

v_call: TRBV24-1
clone_size: many
j_call: TRBJ2-1
d_call: NA
cdr3_nt: TGTGCCTCCAGGGAATACAATGAGCAGTTCTTC
cdr3_aa: CASREYNEQFF

v_call: TRBV9
clone_size: many
j_call: TRBJ2-7
d_call: TRBD1
cdr3_nt: TGTGCCAGCAGCCCCTGGGGACAGGGGTCCGAGCAGTACTTC
cdr3_aa: CASSPWGQGSEQYF

v_call: TRBV20-1
clone_size: medium-sized
j_call: TRBJ2-3
d_call: NA
cdr3_nt: TGCAGTGCTAGAGATCCCTCGGGCACAGATACGCAGTATTTT
cdr3_aa: CSARDPSGTDTQYF

v_call: TRBV12-3/TRBV12-4
clone_size: NA
j_call: TRBJ2-1
d_call: NA
cdr3_nt: TGTGCCAGCACCCCCCTCGGACTTTCCTCCTACAATGAGCAGTTCTTC
cdr3_aa: CASTPLGLSSYNEQFF

v_call: TRBV6-5
clone_size: many
j_call: TRBJ2-5
d_call: NA
cdr3_nt: TGTGCCAGCAGTTACCGGGACTTCCAAGAGACCCAGTACTTC
cdr3_aa: CASSYRDFQETQYF

v_call: TRBV14
clone_size: few
j_call: TRBJ2-1
d_call: TRBD1
cdr3_nt: TGTGCCAGCAGCCAACCCCCGGGACAGGGGGGGAATGAGCAGTTCTTC
cdr3_aa: CASSQPPGQGGNEQFF

v_call: TRBV6-5
clone_size: many
j_call: TRBJ2-5
d_call: TRBD1
cdr3_nt: TGTGCCAGCAGTTCGCTATCTGGGGACAGGGGGCCCCAAGAGACCCAGTACTTC
cdr3_aa: CASSSLSGDRGPQETQYF

v_call: TRBV6-1
clone_size: many
j_call: TRBJ1-5
d_call: NA
cdr3_nt: TGTGCCAGCAGTTCTCGACAGGTTTCTTTAGGGAGCAATCAGCCCCAGCATTTT
cdr3_aa: CASSSRQVSLGSNQPQHF

v_call: TRBV5-1
clone_size: few
j_call: TRBJ2-7
d_call: NA
cdr3_nt: TGCGCCAGCAGCCGGGACCGATACGAGCAGTACTTC
cdr3_aa: CASSRDRYEQYF

v_call: TRBV14
clone_size: many
j_call: TRBJ2-7
d_call: TRBD1
cdr3_nt: TGTGCCAGCAGCCCCCAAGGGGGCCGGGAGCAGTACTTC
cdr3_aa: CASSPQGGREQYF

v_call: TRBV5-1
clone_size: medium-sized
j_call: TRBJ2-3
d_call: TRBD2
cdr3_nt: TGCGCCAGCAGCTCCGGACTAAGCGGGGGGCGGGATACGCAGTATTTT
cdr3_aa: CASSSGLSGGRDTQYF

v_call: TRBV5-6
clone_size: many
j_call: TRBJ2-1
d_call: TRBD2
cdr3_nt: TGTGCCAGCAGCTTGGCGGCTGGGCGGGGGGACGACAATGAGCAGTTCTTC
cdr3_aa: CASSLAAGRGDDNEQFF

v_call: TRBV7-9
clone_size: many
j_call: TRBJ2-3
d_call: TRBD2
cdr3_nt: TGTGCCAGCAGCTTGAGACTAGCGGGGAAGTCAGATACGCAGTATTTT
cdr3_aa: CASSLRLAGKSDTQYF

v_call: TRBV6-6
clone_size: many
j_call: TRBJ1-6
d_call: TRBD1
cdr3_nt: TGTGCCAGCAGGGTGGACAGGGTGAATTCACCCCTCCACTTT
cdr3_aa: CASRVDRVNSPLHF

v_call: TRBV7-2
clone_size: many
j_call: TRBJ1-5
d_call: NA
cdr3_nt: TGTGCCAGCAGCTTACTCCCAGGGAATCAGCCCCAGCATTTT
cdr3_aa: CASSLLPGNQPQHF

v_call: TRBV7-2
clone_size: NA
j_call: TRBJ2-3
d_call: NA
cdr3_nt: TGTGCCAGCAGCTTAGTCCCGCGGTCAACTAGCACAGATACGCAGTATTTT
cdr3_aa: CASSLVPRSTSTDTQYF

v_call: TRBV5-1
clone_size: many
j_call: TRBJ2-5
d_call: NA
cdr3_nt: TGCGCCAGCAGCTTGGATAGGGGGACCCAGTACTTC
cdr3_aa: CASSLDRGTQYF

v_call: TRBV6-5
clone_size: many
j_call: TRBJ1-2
d_call: NA
cdr3_nt: TGTGCCAGCAGCCGCTTTTCACGGGGTGCTAACTATGGCTACACCTTC
cdr3_aa: CASSRFSRGANYGYTF

v_call: TRBV20-1
clone_size: NA
j_call: TRBJ1-1
d_call: TRBD1
cdr3_nt: TGCAGTGCTAGAGGAGGACAGGGTGCTGAAGCTTTCTTT
cdr3_aa: CSARGGQGAEAFF

v_call: TRBV20-1
clone_size: many
j_call: TRBJ1-1
d_call: NA
cdr3_nt: TGCAGTGCTAGACCTGGGAACACTGAAGCTTTCTTT
cdr3_aa: CSARPGNTEAFF

v_call: TRBV12-3/TRBV12-4
clone_size: many
j_call: TRBJ1-2
d_call: TRBD1
cdr3_nt: TGTGCCAGCAGTCGGACAGGGGGCTACTATGGCTACACCTTC
cdr3_aa: CASSRTGGYYGYTF

v_call: TRBV15
clone_size: NA
j_call: TRBJ2-1
d_call: NA
cdr3_nt: TGTGCCACCAGCAGAGGCAGGGGGGCTTCTTACAATGAGCAGTTCTTC
cdr3_aa: CATSRGRGASYNEQFF

v_call: TRBV12-5
clone_size: NA
j_call: TRBJ1-5
d_call: NA
cdr3_nt: TGTGCTAGTGGTTTGGTACTCGGACAGAATCAGCCCCAGCATTTT
cdr3_aa: CASGLVLGQNQPQHF

v_call: TRBV6-2/TRBV6-3
clone_size: many
j_call: TRBJ2-1
d_call: NA
cdr3_nt: TGTGCCAGCAGTTACTCGACGGCTAGCAGTGAGCAGTTCTTC
cdr3_aa: CASSYSTASSEQFF

v_call: TRBV2
clone_size: many
j_call: TRBJ2-7
d_call: TRBD1
cdr3_nt: TGTGCCAGCTTCTCGGCAGGGACAGGGCGCTACGAGCAGTACTTC
cdr3_aa: CASFSAGTGRYEQYF

v_call: TRBV6-1
clone_size: many
j_call: TRBJ1-2
d_call: NA
cdr3_nt: TGTGCCAGCAACCAACAGGGATCCGGCTATGGCTACACCTTC
cdr3_aa: CASNQQGSGYGYTF

v_call: TRBV11-3
clone_size: many
j_call: TRBJ2-5
d_call: TRBD2
cdr3_nt: TGTGCCAGCAGCTTGGCGGGGGGGCCTGGAGAGACCCAGTACTTC
cdr3_aa: CASSLAGGPGETQYF

v_call: TRBV25-1
clone_size: few
j_call: TRBJ2-3
d_call: NA
cdr3_nt: TGTGCCAGCAGTGAACCGTCTAGCACAGATACGCAGTATTTT
cdr3_aa: CASSEPSSTDTQYF

v_call: TRBV6-1
clone_size: NA
j_call: TRBJ2-7
d_call: TRBD1
cdr3_nt: TGTGCCAGCCAAGACAGGGTCTACGAGCAGTACTTC
cdr3_aa: CASQDRVYEQYF

v_call: TRBV27
clone_size: few
j_call: TRBJ2-4
d_call: TRBD2
cdr3_nt: TGTGCCAGCAGTTCAAGCGGGGCGGGCAAAAACATTCAGTACTTC
cdr3_aa: CASSSSGAGKNIQYF

v_call: TRBV6-6
clone_size: many
j_call: TRBJ1-5
d_call: NA
cdr3_nt: TGTGCCAGCAGTTACTCGGGGAGTGGGAGCAATCAGCCCCAGCATTTT
cdr3_aa: CASSYSGSGSNQPQHF